This T cell receptor (beta chain) was retrieved from a study of response to subunit inactivated influenza vaccine. TCRdb processed the RT-PCR reads anew with MiXCR; each CDR3 protein has one entry. The sample records a few hundred thousand distinct CDR3 sequences, about 15% being singletons. Study observations and caveats: Seasonal influenza vaccination, on each occasion, was suggested by the authors to recruit few new T cells.

This clonotype was observed many times. Antigen: not known. Germline V lookup: CDR1 SGHRS, CDR2 YFSETQ. This CDR3 has 14 residues. V was cut by 3 bases and J by 7 bases, with 16 bases left in between. V and J are TRBV5-1 and TRBJ2-5; a possible D gene is TRBD2 (5 bases). The source of this sequence is a man aged 50-59 years who received an inactivated influenza vaccine. The sequencing used PBMCs from blood, collected less than 13 days after vaccination. The CDR3 region is CASSSEGTRTTQYF. The CDR3 bases are TGCGCCAGCAGCTCCGAGGGTACCAGAACGACCCAGTACTTC.